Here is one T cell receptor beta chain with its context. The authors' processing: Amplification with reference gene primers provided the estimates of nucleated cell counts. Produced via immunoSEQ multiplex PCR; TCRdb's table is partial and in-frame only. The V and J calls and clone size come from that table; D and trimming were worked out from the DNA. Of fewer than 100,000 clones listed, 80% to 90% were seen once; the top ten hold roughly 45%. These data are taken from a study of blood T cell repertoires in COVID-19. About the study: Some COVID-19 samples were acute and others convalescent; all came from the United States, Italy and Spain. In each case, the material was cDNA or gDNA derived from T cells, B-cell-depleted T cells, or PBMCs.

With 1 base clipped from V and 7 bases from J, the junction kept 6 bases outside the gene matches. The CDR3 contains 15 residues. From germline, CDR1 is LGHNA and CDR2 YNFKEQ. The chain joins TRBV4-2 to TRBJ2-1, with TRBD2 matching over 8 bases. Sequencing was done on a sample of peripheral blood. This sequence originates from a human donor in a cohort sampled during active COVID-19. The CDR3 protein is CASSQAGGPRNEQFF. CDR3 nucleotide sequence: TGTGCCAGCAGCCAAGCGGGGGGGCCGCGGAATGAGCAGTTCTTC.